This T cell receptor (beta chain) was profiled in a study of CDR3 diversity in severe acne. The germline V and J ends were trimmed by 7 bases and 0 bases, with 12 bases remaining between them. This CDR3 has 14 residues. Germline-derived CDR1 and CDR2 are SGHTA and FQGNSA. From the PCR reads, TCRdb called clonotypes with MiXCR, one entry per CDR3 protein. The sample has around 83,000 distinct CDR3 sequences; 45% to 50% are singletons. J is TRBJ2-5 and V is TRBV7-2, with D maybe TRBD1 (5 bases). Sequenced input: blood. The sequence came from a male donor with severe acne vulgaris. CDR3 coding DNA: TGTGCCAGCAATTCAGGGCGGTACCAAGAGACCCAGTACTTC. Protein sequence: CASNSGRYQETQYF.